The rows below give T cell receptor beta chains drawn from one sample of a study of shared clonotypes between healthy human individuals. Sequencing used immunoSEQ multiplex PCR; TCRdb keeps in-frame clones, though not all of them. This sample has about 2.2 million clones, with 85% to 95% found just once. Material: naive CD8+ T cells from PBMCs. These receptors originate from a man aged 18 to 30 in good health. Some clones in this sample may be carry-over from other donors' samples. The CDR3 runs from the conserved cysteine through the conserved F or W. Fields, in order: D gene, V gene, J gene, clone size, CDR3 DNA, CDR3 protein. A D gene is named only where the DNA matches it firmly. Not all rows give a size; the values are once, few, many and, for expanded clones, a class.

>TRBD1|TRBV10-2|TRBJ1-3|NA
TGCGCCACCTCCCCGGGACAGGGGGCTGGAAACACCATATATTTT
CATSPGQGAGNTIYF
>NA|TRBV7-8|TRBJ2-5|NA
TGTGCCAGCACCCGCGGGGACAGCCAAGAGACCCAGTACTTC
CASTRGDSQETQYF
>TRBD2|TRBV9|TRBJ2-7|NA
TGTGCCAGCAGCTCGGGGACTAGCGGGAGGTACGAGCAGTACTTC
CASSSGTSGRYEQYF
>NA|TRBV9|TRBJ2-7|NA
TGTGCCAGCAGCGTAGGGGCAGGTCCCTACGAGCAGTACTTC
CASSVGAGPYEQYF
>TRBD1|TRBV4-1|TRBJ2-5|NA
TGCGCCAGCAGTCAGAAAAATATGGGACAGGGACTTCAAGAGACCCAGTACTTC
CASSQKNMGQGLQETQYF
>TRBD2|TRBV27|TRBJ2-1|NA
TGTGCCAGCAGTTATACCGGACTAGCGGTACGCAATGAGCAGTTCTTC
CASSYTGLAVRNEQFF
>TRBD1|TRBV4-1|TRBJ2-7|NA
TGCGCCAGCAGCCAAACGGACAGGGTCTCCTACGAGCAGTACTTC
CASSQTDRVSYEQYF
>TRBD2|TRBV27|TRBJ2-1|NA
TGTGCCAGCAGATTGGGGACTAGCGGGAGCTCCTACAATGAGCAGTTCTTC
CASRLGTSGSSYNEQFF
>NA|TRBV11-2|TRBJ1-1|few
TGTGCCAGCAGCCCTGGGACGGTAATGAACACTGAAGCTTTCTTT
CASSPGTVMNTEAFF
>NA|TRBV4-3|TRBJ2-3|NA
TGCGCCAGCAGCCAAGGTGAGGGGAACACAGATACGCAGTATTTT
CASSQGEGNTDTQYF
>NA|TRBV4-3|TRBJ2-3|NA
TGCGCCAGCAGCCAAGAGTACCGCGACGATACGCAGTATTTT
CASSQEYRDDTQYF
>NA|TRBV21-1|TRBJ2-7|NA
TGTGCCAGCATTGACGGGATTTACGAGCAGTACTTC
CASIDGIYEQYF
>NA|TRBV4-1|TRBJ1-5|NA
TGCGCCAGCAGCCGGGGACCGTTTCTCAATCAGCCCCAGCATTTT
CASSRGPFLNQPQHF
>NA|TRBV19|TRBJ1-2|NA
TGTGCCAGTAGCCCTCGGCCCGTAGACCCCTATGGCTACACCTTC
CASSPRPVDPYGYTF
>TRBD1|TRBV7-9|TRBJ2-6|NA
TGTGCCAGCAGCTTATCGAGGACAGGCCACTCTGGGGCCAACGTCCTGACTTTC
CASSLSRTGHSGANVLTF
>NA|TRBV9|TRBJ2-1|NA
TGTGCCAGCAGCGAGGACTTAGGAAATGAGCAGTTCTTC
CASSEDLGNEQFF
>TRBD1|TRBV29-1|TRBJ2-7|once
TGCAGCGTCCTACCCATTACAGGGGGCTACGAGCAGTACTTC
CSVLPITGGYEQYF
>TRBD1|TRBV5-1|TRBJ2-7|NA
TGCGCCAGCAGCCCCCGGGACAGGCGCTCCTACGAGCAGTACTTC
CASSPRDRRSYEQYF
>NA|TRBV6-5|TRBJ2-1|NA
TGTGCCAGCTGGACTACCTCGTTGGATGAGCAGTTCTTC
CASWTTSLDEQFF
>TRBD2|TRBV7-8|TRBJ2-1|NA
TGTGCCAGCAGCTTAAAGATAGCGGGAGTGGGTGAGCAGTTCTTC
CASSLKIAGVGEQFF
>TRBD2|TRBV6-5|TRBJ2-7|NA
TGTGCCAGCAGTCCCCGGGGGGGGAGGTACGAGCAGTACTTC
CASSPRGGRYEQYF
>TRBD1|TRBV27|TRBJ1-4|NA
TGTGCCAGCAGATCCCTCGGGACAGGGACTAATGAAAAACTGTTTTTT
CASRSLGTGTNEKLFF
>NA|TRBV27|TRBJ2-3|NA
TGTGCCAGCAGTTACTTAGTTAGCGGAGGAGGCACAGATACGCAGTATTTT
CASSYLVSGGGTDTQYF
>NA|TRBV6-5|TRBJ2-3|NA
TGTGCCAGCAGTTCTGGCCTGACTGATACGCAGTATTTT
CASSSGLTDTQYF
>TRBD1|TRBV27|TRBJ2-7|NA
TGTGCCAGCAGTTGGACAGGGTCCTTCAACGAGCAGTACTTC
CASSWTGSFNEQYF
>TRBD2|TRBV6-5|TRBJ2-1|NA
TGTGCCAGCAGTCCACTAGCGGGGATCTACAATGAGCAGTTCTTC
CASSPLAGIYNEQFF
>NA|TRBV4-1|TRBJ1-2|NA
TGCGCCAGCAGGGACCTAAGGGATGGCTACACCTTC
CASRDLRDGYTF
>TRBD1|TRBV29-1|TRBJ2-7|NA
TGCAGCGTTGAGACGGGACAGGGGAGCTACGAGCAGTACTTC
CSVETGQGSYEQYF
>TRBD1|TRBV6-1|TRBJ2-2|NA
TGTGCCAGCAGTGAATGGGACAGTGACACCGGGGAGCTGTTTTTT
CASSEWDSDTGELFF
>NA|TRBV27|TRBJ2-7|NA
TGTGCCAGCAGGCAAGTAGCGCGAGTGGTGTACGAGCAGTACTTC
CASRQVARVVYEQYF
>NA|TRBV6-6|TRBJ2-7|NA
TGTGCCAGCAGTTGGTTGGGGGACACCACCTCCTACGAGCAGTACTTC
CASSWLGDTTSYEQYF
>NA|TRBV9|TRBJ2-7|NA
TGTGCCAGCAGCGTAGCCGGGACCCCGGGACCCAGCTACGAGCAGTACTTC
CASSVAGTPGPSYEQYF
>NA|TRBV9|TRBJ2-2|NA
TGTGCCAGCAGGCCAGGGGTCGGCACCGGGGAGCTGTTTTTT
CASRPGVGTGELFF
>TRBD2|TRBV5-4|TRBJ2-7|NA
TGTGCCAGCAGCGCCGGACTAGCGGACTACGAGCAGTACTTC
CASSAGLADYEQYF
>NA|TRBV30|TRBJ1-1|NA
TGTGCCTGGAGTGTGACCCAGAACACTGAAGCTTTCTTT
CAWSVTQNTEAFF
>TRBD2|TRBV30|TRBJ2-7|NA
TGTGCCTGGAGTGAGGCGGGAGTTAGCGAGCAGTACTTC
CAWSEAGVSEQYF
>NA|TRBV7-9|TRBJ2-7|NA
TGTGCCAGCAGCTCGAACCGGGACCCCCGCGAGCAGTACTTC
CASSSNRDPREQYF
>TRBD2|TRBV2|TRBJ2-7|NA
TGTGCCAGCCTCGGGGAGGGGCGGCAAAGCTCCTACGAGCAGTACTTC
CASLGEGRQSSYEQYF
>TRBD2|TRBV19|TRBJ2-1|NA
TGTGCCAGTAGTAAGGGCGGGAGGAACAATGAGCAGTTCTTC
CASSKGGRNNEQFF
>TRBD2|TRBV2|TRBJ2-5|once
TGTGCCAGCAGGGAGCGGGAGGGCCACCAAGAGACCCAGTACTTC
CASREREGHQETQYF
>TRBD1|TRBV7-6|TRBJ1-1|once
TGTGCCAGCAGCAAGGACAGGGGACTGAACACTGAAGCTTTCTTT
CASSKDRGLNTEAFF
>NA|TRBV5-1|TRBJ1-1|NA
TGCGCCAGCAGCTTGGGACAATTTATGAACACTGAAGCTTTCTTT
CASSLGQFMNTEAFF
>NA|TRBV10-2|TRBJ2-3|NA
TGCGCCAGCAGGGAGAGCGGAGAAGATACGCAGTATTTT
CASRESGEDTQYF
>NA|TRBV9|TRBJ2-5|NA
TGTGCCAGCAGCGGCTCTCCTGCGACTCTTTCGCAAGAGACCCAGTACTTC
CASSGSPATLSQETQYF
>TRBD1|TRBV18|TRBJ1-5|few
TGTGCCAGCTCACCCGACAGGGGAAGCAATCAGCCCCAGCATTTT
CASSPDRGSNQPQHF
>NA|TRBV9|TRBJ2-6|NA
TGTGCCAGCAGCCGGGACACATACTCTGGGGCCAACGTCCTGACTTTC
CASSRDTYSGANVLTF
>TRBD1|TRBV27|TRBJ1-5|NA
TGTGCCAGCAGTTTTTTGACAGGGGGTATGAGCAATCAGCCCCAGCATTTT
CASSFLTGGMSNQPQHF
>NA|TRBV2|TRBJ1-2|NA
TGTGCCAGCAGTGAAGTAAGCGTATCCGCTAACTATGGCTACACCTTC
CASSEVSVSANYGYTF
>NA|TRBV7-3|TRBJ2-1|NA
TGTGCCAGCAGCCCCTGGGAGGGGGGGAATGAGCAGTTCTTC
CASSPWEGGNEQFF
>NA|TRBV5-1|TRBJ2-7|NA
TGCGCCAGCAGCTTGTTCGGGTCCTACGAGCAGTACTTC
CASSLFGSYEQYF
>NA|TRBV10-3|TRBJ1-5|NA
TGTGCCATCAGTGAGTCTGACCAATTCAATCAGCCCCAGCATTTT
CAISESDQFNQPQHF
>NA|TRBV6-5|TRBJ2-1|NA
TGTGCCAGCGGATGGGGGGAGGATTTTGATGAGCAGTTCTTC
CASGWGEDFDEQFF
>NA|TRBV5-5|TRBJ1-2|NA
TGTGCCAGCAGCTTGGCCCTGGCGGGCTATGGCTACACCTTC
CASSLALAGYGYTF
>TRBD1|TRBV5-8|TRBJ2-1|NA
TGTGCCAGCAGCTCGGACAGGGGCCGTCCCTACAATGAGCAGTTCTTC
CASSSDRGRPYNEQFF